The 21 T cell receptor beta chains below were found in one sample sequenced in a study of shared clonotypes between healthy human individuals. Measured with immunoSEQ multiplex PCR; TCRdb has only the in-frame clones, and not every one. The sample has just over 2,000,000 clones, 90% to 95% seen once. Sequenced material: naive CD4+ T cells sorted from blood. Subset here: CD45RA+ positively selected. Receptor source: a young man in good health.

The table lists this clone with a count of one. The chain is built from TRBV7-9 and TRBJ2-3, with 9 bases fitting TRBD2. With 7 bases clipped from V and 0 bases from J, the junction kept 2 bases outside the gene matches. CDR3 size: 14 residues. CDR1 and CDR2 from the germline V gene are SEHNR and FQNEAQ (reference sequence). The CDR3 bases are TGTGCCAGCACGACTAGCGGTAGCACAGATACGCAGTATTTT. It specifies CASTTSGSTDTQYF.

V and J are TRBV7-9 and TRBJ2-7, with 10 nucleotides matching TRBD1. V trimming: 1 base; J trimming: 6 bases; junction bases outside the gene matches: 9. There are 16 residues in the CDR3. Per the germline V gene, CDR1 is SEHNR and CDR2 is FQNEAQ (reference sequence). The CDR3 is CASSLGRTGGGTEQYF. The DNA for the CDR3 is TGTGCCAGCAGCTTAGGACGGACAGGGGGAGGAACCGAGCAGTACTTC.

The chain joins TRBV4-2 to TRBJ2-3; 11 bases are shared with TRBD2. The germline gives CDR1 LGHNA, CDR2 YNFKEQ. The CDR3 contains 17 residues. Trimming removed 1 base from V and 2 bases from J; junction bases left unmatched: 5. CDR3 bases: TGTGCCAGCAGCCAAGCGCTAGCGGGGGGTTACACAGATACGCAGTATTTT. Its translation is CASSQALAGGYTDTQYF.

This chain uses TRBV6-5 with TRBJ1-3; D not certain. Per the germline V gene, CDR1 is MNHEY and CDR2 is SVGAGI. This CDR3 spans 16 amino acids. The V end was cut by 2 bases, the J end by 0 bases, with 11 bases between. DNA for the CDR3: TGTGCCAGCAGTTACGCCTTATCGACCTCTGGAAACACCATATATTTT. It codes for CASSYALSTSGNTIYF.

The chain carries TRBV28 and TRBJ2-7, with 11 nucleotides matching TRBD2. The trim removed 5 bases at V and 3 bases at J, leaving 3 bases unmatched. The CDR3 extends over 14 amino acids. Germline V gives CDR1 MDHEN, CDR2 SYDVKM. CDR3 coding DNA: TGTGCCAGCAGTACTAGCGGGAGATTCTACGAGCAGTACTTC. This codes for CASSTSGRFYEQYF.

The table lists this clone with a count of one. This same CDR3 is encoded by further DNA sequences in the sample. J is TRBJ1-1 and V is TRBV18; D is undetermined. The germline V gene encodes CDR1 KGHSH and CDR2 LQKENI. This CDR3 is 13 amino acids long. V shed 6 bases and J shed 1 base, with 9 bases lying between them. The CDR3, as DNA: TGTGCCAGCTCTTTCGGGGAGAACACTGAAGCTTTCTTT. Encoded protein: CASSFGENTEAFF.

CDR3 coding DNA: TGTGCCAGCTCACCAGAGGGATGGGCGGGAGTATCCTACGAGCAGTACTTC. Amino acids: CASSPEGWAGVSYEQYF. This chain joins TRBV18 and TRBJ2-7, with 7 positions matching TRBD2. Trimming at V came to 2 bases and at J to 1 base, leaving 11 bases not matched to a gene. The germline V gene encodes CDR1 KGHSH and CDR2 LQKENI. The CDR3 length is 17 residues. The whole variable domain, remainder taken from reference TRBV18 and TRBJ2-7, is NAGVMQNPRHLVRRRGQEARLRCSPMKGHSHVYWYRQLPEEGLKFMVYLQKENIIDESGMPKERFSAEFPKEGPSILRIQQVVRGDSAAYFCASSPEGWAGVSYEQYFGPGTRLTVT.

CDR3 region: CASSAQQGAGSYNSPLHF. The CDR3 DNA is TGTGCCAGCAGCGCTCAACAGGGGGCCGGCTCCTATAATTCACCCCTCCACTTT. This chain connects TRBV9 to TRBJ1-6, with TRBD1 identical over 9 bases. The CDR3 has 18 residues. Trimming cost V 3 bases and J 0 bases; bases outside gene matches: 7. CDR1 SGDLS and CDR2 YYNGEE come from the germline V gene.

V and J are TRBV6-1 and TRBJ1-4; D not resolved. This CDR3 has 15 residues. Germline loops: CDR1 MNHNS, CDR2 SASEGT. Trimming took off 6 bases at V and 3 bases at J, with 14 bases between the two ends. In nucleotides, the CDR3 is TGTGCCAGCAGCGACTTAGGCGAGGCTAATGAAAAACTGTTTTTT. This gives the protein CASSDLGEANEKLFF.

This clone appeared once. The gene calls are TRBV30 and TRBJ2-3; D uncertain. V lost 4 bases to trimming and J lost 6 bases, with 11 bases between them. Germline CDR1 is GTSNPN and CDR2 is SVGIG (reference sequence). This CDR3 is 12 amino acids long. The CDR3 protein is CAWTLSADTQYF. The DNA for the CDR3 is TGTGCCTGGACCCTAAGTGCGGATACGCAGTATTTT.

The chain employs TRBV5-1 and TRBJ2-1, with TRBD2 matching over 11 bases. The CDR3 covers 15 residues. V gave up 0 bases and J gave up 10 bases; unmatched junction bases: 6. Germline V lookup: CDR1 SGHRS, CDR2 YFSETQ. The CDR3 nucleotides are TGCGCCAGCAGCTTGGGACTAGCGGGACCGGGGGAGCAGTTCTTC. It yields the protein CASSLGLAGPGEQFF.

The chain couples TRBV18 to TRBJ1-2; TRBD1 matches at 7 bases. V dropped 2 bases and J dropped 4; count of bases not matched to a gene: 4. The CDR3 totals 14 residues. Germline V gives CDR1 KGHSH, CDR2 LQKENI. CDR3 amino acids: CASSPTQGVYGYTF. Here the CDR3 DNA reads TGTGCCAGCTCACCAACTCAGGGGGTCTATGGCTACACCTTC.

The chain has TRBV2 and TRBJ2-5, with 8 bases that match TRBD2. J gave up 4 bases and V 7 bases, and 11 bases lay outside the gene matches. The V gene's germline CDR1 is SNHLY and CDR2 FYNNEI. This CDR3 is 15 amino acids long. CDR3 nucleotide sequence: TGTGCCAGCACGCCCGGACTAGCCTCGGGAGAGACCCAGTACTTC. Translating it yields CASTPGLASGETQYF.

Here the CDR3 DNA reads TGTGCCAGCTCACCTCCGGGACAGGATAGCAATCAGCCCCAGCATTTT. Protein: CASSPPGQDSNQPQHF. This chain connects TRBV18 to TRBJ1-5; 8 bases are a match to TRBD1. Germline CDR1 and CDR2: KGHSH and LQKENI. V trimming: 3 bases; J trimming: 0 bases; junction bases outside the gene matches: 4. This CDR3 region has 16 residues.

A word on this clone: A much larger clone differs by one base, so this may be a read error. V gene TRBV27 combines with J gene TRBJ2-7; 12 positions match TRBD2. CDR3 size: 15 residues. J lost 2 bases, V lost 8 bases, and 7 bases had no gene match. Germline V gives CDR1 MNHEY, CDR2 SMNVEV (reference sequence). In DNA, the CDR3 is TGTGCCAGCGCAGGACTAGCGGGGCGTACCTACGAGCAGTACTTC. This sequence encodes CASAGLAGRTYEQYF.

This clone appeared a single time. The chain combines TRBV4-1 with TRBJ2-7; TRBD1 matches 9 bases. Germline CDR1 is MGHRA and CDR2 is YSYEKL. After removal of 0 bases from V and 4 bases from J, the junction contained 7 bases not matched to a gene. The CDR3 covers 16 residues. The CDR3 DNA sequence: TGCGCCAGCAGCCAAGATGGGGGGACAGGGACGTACGAGCAGTACTTC. It specifies CASSQDGGTGTYEQYF.

The rearrangement uses TRBV5-4 and TRBJ2-6; D might be TRBD2 (5 bases). This CDR3 is built from 19 residues. Per germline, CDR1 SGHNT and CDR2 YYREEE (reference sequence). The ends were cut back, 1 base at V and 0 bases at J, with 17 bases in the middle. The CDR3 DNA reads TGTGCCAGCAGCTTGAAATCGGTGAGGGATGTCTCTGGGGCCAACGTCCTGACTTTC. This translates into CASSLKSVRDVSGANVLTF.

The J gene is TRBJ1-4, the V gene TRBV5-1; D is perhaps TRBD1 (6 bases). The V end lost 2 bases, the J end lost 5 bases, and 10 bases lay between the germline ends. CDR3 length: 14 residues. The germline V gene has CDR1 SGHRS and CDR2 YFSETQ. The CDR3 DNA follows: TGCGCCAGCAGCTTTGGACAGATAAATGAAAAACTGTTTTTT. This translates into CASSFGQINEKLFF.

The V and J genes are TRBV10-3 and TRBJ2-5; 9 bases map to TRBD2. The CDR3 is 15 amino acids. V was clipped by 2 bases and J by 1 base; unmatched bases: 2. From germline, CDR1 is ENHRY and CDR2 SYGVKD. The CDR3 loop reads CAISELAGFQETQYF. The CDR3 DNA reads as TGTGCCATCAGTGAGCTAGCGGGGTTCCAAGAGACCCAGTACTTC.

The chain recombines TRBV5-4 with TRBJ2-7; the match to TRBD2 covers 9 bases. The CDR3 totals 14 residues. The J segment lost 6 bases and the V segment lost 1 base, leaving 5 bases of the junction unmatched. Germline V gene sequence: CDR1 SGHNT, CDR2 YYREEE (reference sequence). The CDR3 DNA follows: TGTGCCAGCAGCTTGACGGGACTAGCCGGCGAGCAGTACTTC. Translated, it gives CASSLTGLAGEQYF.

The V call is TRBV6-1, the J call TRBJ1-5, with TRBD1 identical over 7 bases. The CDR3 is 15 residues long. The junction had 5 bases not matched to a gene; V was cut back by 6 bases and J by 0 bases. Germline CDR1 and CDR2: MNHNS and SASEGT. The CDR3 DNA sequence: TGTGCCAGCAGCCAACAGGGGCTTAGCAATCAGCCCCAGCATTTT. Residues: CASSQQGLSNQPQHF.